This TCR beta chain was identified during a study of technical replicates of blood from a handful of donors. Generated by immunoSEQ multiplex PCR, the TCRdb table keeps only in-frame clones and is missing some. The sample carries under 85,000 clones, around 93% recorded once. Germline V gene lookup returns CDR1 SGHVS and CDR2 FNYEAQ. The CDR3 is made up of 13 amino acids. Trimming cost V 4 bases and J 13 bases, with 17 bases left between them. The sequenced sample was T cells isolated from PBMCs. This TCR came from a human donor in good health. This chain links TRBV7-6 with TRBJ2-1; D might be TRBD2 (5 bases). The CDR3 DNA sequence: TGTGCCAGCAGCTCCCGAGGGTTCCCCTCTCAGTTCTTC. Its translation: CASSSRGFPSQFF. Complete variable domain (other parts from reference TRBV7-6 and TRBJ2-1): GAGVSQSPRYKVTKRGQDVALRCDPISGHVSLYWYRQALGQGPEFLTYFNYEAQQDKSGLPNDRFSAERPEGSISTLTIQRTEQRDSAMYRCASSSRGFPSQFFGPGTRLTVL.